This TCR beta chain was recovered during a study of control samples from healthy donors and cancer patients. Germline V gene sequence: CDR1 SEHNR, CDR2 FQNEAQ (reference sequence). Trimming pared 0 bases from V and 4 bases from J, leaving 12 bases between. This CDR3 has 16 residues. This table comes from immunoSEQ multiplex PCR, and its TCRdb copy is limited to in-frame clones, with some not included. The sample has roughly 120,000 clones; just under 95% are singletons. The rearrangement joins TRBV7-9 to TRBJ1-4; a possible D gene is TRBD1 (5 bases). The source is a man aged 30 to 39 in good health. The specimen sequenced was blood. The CDR3 DNA follows: TGTGCCAGCAGCTTAGCGAGGGGCTCACTTAATGAAAAACTGTTTTTT. It is translated as CASSLARGSLNEKLFF.